Reported below is one T cell receptor (beta chain). Its antigen is unidentified. Repertoires were generated with immunoSEQ multiplex PCR, while TCRdb's copy carries only in-frame clones and drops some. Here the sample spans hundreds of thousands of clones, 88% being singletons. Documented treatment: 19 received Ad26.COV2.S at low or high dose, single or two shots; roughly five received placebo; per-sample allocation not given. On day 63 after the first injection, vaccine and placebo recipients gave samples. These data originate in a study of Ad26.COV2.S vaccination and SARS-CoV-2 variants. For the study at large: Into the muscle, Ad26.COV2.S was dosed once or twice, 56 days apart. Findings and limits, study-wide: Whether participants received vaccine or placebo, their non-spike TCR breadth was similar. Participants in the vaccine arm had higher spike-specific TCR breadth; placebo recipients had lower.

The CDR3 covers 16 residues. Germline CDR1 reads MNHNY; CDR2 reads SVGAGI (reference sequence). V lost 6 bases and J lost 6, with 24 bases in between. The TCR originated in a person between 18 and 60 years old who received the Ad26.COV2.S COVID-19 vaccine or a placebo. V usage is TRBV6-6 and J usage is TRBJ2-7, with D possibly being TRBD2 (6 bases). Source: peripheral blood, taken in a trial of Ad26.COV2.S vaccine versus placebo. The CDR3: CASRNPGLLQTFEQYF. The CDR3 coding sequence is TGTGCCAGCAGGAACCCGGGACTGCTCCAAACCTTCGAGCAGTACTTC.